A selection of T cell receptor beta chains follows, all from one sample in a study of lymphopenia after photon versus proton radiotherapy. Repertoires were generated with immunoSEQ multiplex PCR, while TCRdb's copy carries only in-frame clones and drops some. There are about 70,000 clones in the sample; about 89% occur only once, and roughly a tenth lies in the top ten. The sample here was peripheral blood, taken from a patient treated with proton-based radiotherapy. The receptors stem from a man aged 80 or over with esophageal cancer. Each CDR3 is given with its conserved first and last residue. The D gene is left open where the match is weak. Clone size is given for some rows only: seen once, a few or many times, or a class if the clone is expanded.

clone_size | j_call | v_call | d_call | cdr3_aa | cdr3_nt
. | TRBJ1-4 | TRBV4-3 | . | CASSQEAGSEEKLFF | TGCGCCAGCAGCCAAGAAGCGGGGAGTGAGGAAAAACTGTTTTTT
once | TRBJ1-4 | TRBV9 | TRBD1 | CASSVAQGQNEKLFF | TGTGCCAGCAGCGTAGCCCAGGGACAGAATGAAAAACTGTTTTTT
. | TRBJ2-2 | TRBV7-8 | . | CASSWRTGESGELFF | TGTGCCAGCAGCTGGCGGACTGGGGAGTCCGGGGAGCTGTTTTTT
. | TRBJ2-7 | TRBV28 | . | CASRNSLTYEQYF | TGTGCCAGCCGGAACAGCCTGACCTACGAGCAGTACTTC
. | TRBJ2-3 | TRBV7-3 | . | CASSSPHTDTQYF | TGTGCCAGCAGCTCCCCCCACACAGATACGCAGTATTTT
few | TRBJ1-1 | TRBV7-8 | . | CASSLVGDTEAFF | TGTGCCAGCAGCTTAGTTGGGGACACTGAAGCTTTCTTT
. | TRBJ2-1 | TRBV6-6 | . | CASSYRLFDEQFF | TGTGCCAGCAGTTATAGACTATTCGATGAGCAGTTCTTC
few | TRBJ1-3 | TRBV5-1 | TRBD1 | CASSRGDRASSGNTIYF | TGCGCCAGCAGCAGGGGGGACAGGGCCTCCTCTGGAAACACCATATATTTT
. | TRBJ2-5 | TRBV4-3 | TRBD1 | CASSQDWDRGHQTQYF | TGCGCCAGCAGCCAAGACTGGGACAGGGGGCACCAGACCCAGTACTTC
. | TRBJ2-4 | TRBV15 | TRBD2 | CATSRDLGLAGGTFALLAKNIQYF | TGTGCCACCAGCAGAGATCTGGGGTTGGCGGGAGGCACCTTTGCCCTTCTAGCCAAAAACATTCAGTACTTC
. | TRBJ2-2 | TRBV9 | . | CASSVVGGNTGELFF | TGTGCCAGCAGCGTAGTCGGAGGGAACACCGGGGAGCTGTTTTTT
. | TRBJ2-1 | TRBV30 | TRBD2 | CACAFLAGAWNEQFF | TGTGCCTGCGCCTTCCTAGCGGGAGCATGGAATGAGCAGTTCTTC
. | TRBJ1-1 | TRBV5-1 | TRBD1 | CASSWLPGTGNTEAFF | TGCGCCAGCAGCTGGCTACCCGGGACAGGGAACACTGAAGCTTTCTTT
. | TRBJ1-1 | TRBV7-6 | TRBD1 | CASSRDRNTEAFF | TGTGCCAGCAGCCGGGACAGGAACACTGAAGCTTTCTTT
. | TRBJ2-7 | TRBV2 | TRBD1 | CASSDRTGGSYEQYF | TGTGCCAGCAGTGATAGGACAGGGGGCTCCTACGAGCAGTACTTC
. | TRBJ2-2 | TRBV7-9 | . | CASSSPGARGTGELFF | TGTGCCAGCTCGTCGCCGGGGGCGCGTGGCACCGGGGAGCTGTTTTTT
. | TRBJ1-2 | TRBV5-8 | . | CASSLDSPGGYTF | TGTGCCAGCAGCCTGGACAGTCCGGGGGGCTACACCTTC
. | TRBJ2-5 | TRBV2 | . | CASSFDNTVSQYF | TGTGCCAGCAGTTTCGACAACACGGTGTCCCAGTACTTC
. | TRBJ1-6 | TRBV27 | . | CASSFYQGDYNSPLHF | TGTGCCAGCAGTTTCTATCAGGGTGACTATAATTCACCCCTCCACTTT
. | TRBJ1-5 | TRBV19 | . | CASSTSGGNNQPQHF | TGTGCCAGTAGTACCTCCGGGGGGAACAATCAGCCCCAGCATTTT
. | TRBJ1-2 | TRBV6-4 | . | CASSDSGGLNGYTF | TGTGCCAGCAGTGACTCCGGGGGGCTTAATGGCTACACCTTC
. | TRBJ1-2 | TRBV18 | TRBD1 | CASSPPGQYGYTF | TGTGCCAGCTCACCACCGGGACAGTATGGCTACACCTTC
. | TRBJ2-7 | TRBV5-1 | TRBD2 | CASSLGQGGGEQYF | TGCGCCAGCAGCTTGGGGCAGGGCGGGGGTGAGCAGTACTTC